These T cell receptor beta chains were read from a single sample in a study of cytomegalovirus exposure and HLA in healthy donors. Method: immunoSEQ multiplex PCR; TCRdb's copy keeps in-frame clones and lacks some. The table has some 190,000 clones, 65% to 75% seen once. Sequenced material: PBMCs. Every receptor here comes from a man aged 25 to 40 in good health and CMV-seropositive. The CDR3 runs from the conserved cysteine through the conserved F or W. Fields, in order: V gene, clone size, D gene, J gene, CDR3 DNA, CDR3 protein. The D gene is left open where the match is weak. Clone size is given for some rows only: seen once, a few or many times, or a class if the clone is expanded.

TRBV27,NA,TRBD2,TRBJ2-3,TGTGCCAGCAGCAGGACTAGCGGGAGGGGTGGTACGCAGTATTTT,CASSRTSGRGGTQYF
TRBV7-9,few,TRBD1,TRBJ1-2,TGTGCCAGCAGGTCGGGACAGTCAAACTATGGCTACACCTTC,CASRSGQSNYGYTF
TRBV2,once,TRBD1,TRBJ2-7,TGTGCCAGCAGTGAACAGGGGGCAGACTACGAGCAGTACTTC,CASSEQGADYEQYF
TRBV7-3,NA,NA,TRBJ1-4,TGTGCCAGCCCCTCGGGAGGGTACCAACTTGCAACTAATGAAAAACTGTTTTTT,CASPSGGYQLATNEKLFF
TRBV10-3,NA,NA,TRBJ1-1,TGTGCCATCAGGGGGGCGGCGAACACTGAAGCTTTCTTT,CAIRGAANTEAFF
TRBV6-5,NA,NA,TRBJ1-2,TGTGCCAGCAGTTACCTGGGGGGGAAGAGCTACACCTTC,CASSYLGGKSYTF
TRBV6-5,few,NA,TRBJ2-7,TGTGCCAGCAGGTCCCCTCTAGGCTACGAGCAGTACTTC,CASRSPLGYEQYF
TRBV29-1,once,NA,TRBJ2-4,TGCAGCGTGGGCCAGCCCGGCCCCGGCAAAAACATTCAGTACTTC,CSVGQPGPGKNIQYF
TRBV28,NA,NA,TRBJ1-6,TGTGCCAGCAGGTCCGGGGGGGATGAATCACCCCTCCACTTT,CASRSGGDESPLHF
TRBV13,NA,TRBD2,TRBJ2-3,TGTGCCAGCAGCGGCAGACTAGCGTTAGATACGCAGTATTTT,CASSGRLALDTQYF
TRBV11-2,NA,TRBD2,TRBJ2-7,TGTGCCAGCAGTTTCCTAGCGGGATCTTACGAGCAGTACTTC,CASSFLAGSYEQYF
TRBV12-5,NA,TRBD1,TRBJ1-1,TGTGCTAGTGGTTTGTCAGGGGGCGGTGAAGCTTTCTTT,CASGLSGGGEAFF
TRBV18,NA,NA,TRBJ1-2,TGTGCCAGCTCACCACCGTTAGGGGTTGGCTATGGCTACACCTTC,CASSPPLGVGYGYTF
TRBV2,NA,NA,TRBJ2-3,TGTGCCAGCAGTGAATGGCAGAGCACAGATACGCAGTATTTT,CASSEWQSTDTQYF
TRBV7-3,NA,TRBD2,TRBJ2-1,TGTGCCAGCAGCTTCGAGGGACTAGTCTCCTACAATGAGCAGTTCTTC,CASSFEGLVSYNEQFF
TRBV30,NA,TRBD2,TRBJ2-5,TGTGCCTGGAGCCCAGGGCTAGCGGGGGGAGAGACCCAGTACTTC,CAWSPGLAGGETQYF
TRBV5-4,NA,TRBD2,TRBJ2-5,TGTGCCAGCAGCCCAGCAGCGGGGGGGGAAGAGACCCAGTACTTC,CASSPAAGGEETQYF
TRBV5-1,once,NA,TRBJ2-2,TGCGCCAGCAGGAGACAGGCTACGAACACCGGGGAGCTGTTTTTT,CASRRQATNTGELFF
TRBV7-2,NA,TRBD2,TRBJ2-2,TGTGCCAGCAGCTTGGGGCGCGGGAGGGGGGCCGGGGAGCTGTTTTTT,CASSLGRGRGAGELFF
TRBV4-1,NA,TRBD2,TRBJ2-5,TGCGCCAGCAGCCAGTCCCCTAGACGGGGGGGCGAGACCCAGTACTTC,CASSQSPRRGGETQYF
TRBV7-9,NA,NA,TRBJ1-5,TGTGCTAGCAGCTACGGACAGAATCAGCCCCAGCATTTT,CASSYGQNQPQHF
TRBV9,NA,TRBD1,TRBJ1-2,TGTGCCAGCAGCTCTCGACATTCCGGGACAGGGATTGGTGGCTACACCTTC,CASSSRHSGTGIGGYTF
TRBV5-4,NA,TRBD1,TRBJ1-6,TGTGCCAGCAGCTTCAATCCGGGACAGGGTGATCCCCTCCACTTT,CASSFNPGQGDPLHF
TRBV19,NA,TRBD1,TRBJ1-6,TGTGCCAGTAGTATAAGCCCTACAGGGGGGGATTCACCCCTCCACTTT,CASSISPTGGDSPLHF
TRBV30,NA,NA,TRBJ1-6,TGTGCCTGGAGCTCCGTAGGGGGTTCACCCCTCCACTTT,CAWSSVGGSPLHF
TRBV7-2,NA,NA,TRBJ2-3,TGTGCCAGCAGCTCCTCGGATACGCAGTATTTT,CASSSSDTQYF
TRBV30,once,TRBD1,TRBJ1-4,TGTGCCTGGAACGTCCGGGACAGGTCCGACAAACTGTTTTTT,CAWNVRDRSDKLFF
TRBV15,NA,TRBD1,TRBJ2-7,TGTGCCACCAGCAGAACAGGGGGCTTCTACGAGCAGTACTTC,CATSRTGGFYEQYF
TRBV7-8,NA,TRBD2,TRBJ2-7,TGTGCCAGCAGCTTCATGATCGGGGGGATTTCCTACGAGCAGTACTTC,CASSFMIGGISYEQYF
TRBV5-4,NA,TRBD1,TRBJ2-2,TGTGCCAGCAGCCCCGGGACAGGATCTAGGGACGGGGAGCTGTTTTTT,CASSPGTGSRDGELFF
TRBV9,NA,NA,TRBJ2-6,TGTGCCAGCACGTACAGGGGGGGAGCCAACGTCCTGACTTTC,CASTYRGGANVLTF
TRBV7-9,NA,NA,TRBJ1-5,TGTGCCAGCAGCCAGCTGGGCTCCAATCAGCCCCAGCATTTT,CASSQLGSNQPQHF
TRBV19,NA,TRBD1,TRBJ1-2,TGTGCCAGTAGTATGGACAGGGGGGACTTCTACACCTTC,CASSMDRGDFYTF
TRBV11-3,few,NA,TRBJ1-4,TGTGCCAGCAGCTTAGGGTATTTAGAGGAAAAACTGTTTTTT,CASSLGYLEEKLFF
TRBV4-1,NA,TRBD1,TRBJ1-6,TGCGCCAGCAGCCAAACGGACAGGGGATTACCTAATTCACCCCTCCACTTT,CASSQTDRGLPNSPLHF
TRBV7-9,NA,NA,TRBJ2-1,TGTGCCAGCAGCCCCGGGGCGGGGCCCTACAATGAGCAGTTCTTC,CASSPGAGPYNEQFF
TRBV6-5,few,TRBD1,TRBJ2-1,TGTGCCAGCAGTTACTCGATGACAGGGGGAGGTGAGCAGTTCTTC,CASSYSMTGGGEQFF
TRBV4-3,NA,TRBD1,TRBJ1-1,TGCGCCAGCAGCCACCGGGACAGGGCTGGGACTGAAGCTTTCTTT,CASSHRDRAGTEAFF
TRBV23-1,NA,NA,TRBJ2-7,TGCGCCAGCAGTCATGGCAGGGCAGTACTCTACGAGCAGTACTTC,CASSHGRAVLYEQYF
TRBV5-1,few,TRBD1,TRBJ2-1,TGCGCCAGCAGCTCCCGGGACAGGGTCAATGAGCAGTTCTTC,CASSSRDRVNEQFF
TRBV18,NA,TRBD2,TRBJ2-1,TGTGCCAGCTCACCGAGGGTGGGAATAGCGGGGGCCAGGAATGAGCAGTTCTTC,CASSPRVGIAGARNEQFF
TRBV5-6,NA,NA,TRBJ2-7,TGTGCCAGCATCGATCGGGGTTTCGGTCGCGAGCAGTACTTC,CASIDRGFGREQYF
TRBV9,NA,NA,TRBJ1-1,TGTGCCAGCAGCCCGTGGGGGAGGGCCAACACTGAAGCTTTCTTT,CASSPWGRANTEAFF
TRBV7-3,NA,TRBD1,TRBJ2-1,TGTGCCAGCAGCTTAATTTCAGGGGGCGGCGATGAGCAGTTCTTC,CASSLISGGGDEQFF
TRBV5-1,NA,TRBD1,TRBJ1-1,TGCGCCAGCAGCTTGGGGGGGACAGTGAACACTGAAGCTTTCTTT,CASSLGGTVNTEAFF
TRBV5-4,NA,NA,TRBJ2-7,TGTGCCAGCAGCACTGTAGGGGGCTCCTACGAGCAGTACTTC,CASSTVGGSYEQYF
TRBV19,NA,NA,TRBJ1-1,TGTGCCAGTAGTGTCCAGGGTAGTCCGGGCACTGAAGCTTTCTTT,CASSVQGSPGTEAFF
TRBV5-1,NA,NA,TRBJ2-1,TGCGCCAGCAGCTTGAACCAGGTCAATGAGCAGTTCTTC,CASSLNQVNEQFF
TRBV6-1,NA,NA,TRBJ2-7,TGTGCCAGCAGTGACTATGGGCAGGGCAAACAGTACTTC,CASSDYGQGKQYF